The sequence of this T cell receptor beta chain was determined in a study of regulatory T cells in long-lasting Graves disease. Study outcomes and limitations: Sample size, which was small, may have reduced accuracy. TCR diversity was lower in persistent than newly diagnosed Graves' disease.

This clonotype was counted at least ten times. What it binds is not known. Through Arm-PCR of CDR3 regions and iRepertoire HTBI primers, TCR beta libraries were built. TCRdb passed the multiplex PCR reads through MiXCR, listing each CDR3 protein once. This table has hundreds of thousands of distinct CDR3 sequences, 16% appearing once. The time point: newly diagnosed GD, antithyroid drugs for less than 3 months. Construction of the TCR library relied on RNA isolated from PBMCs. Germline V lookup: CDR1 MDHEN, CDR2 SYDVKM. The CDR3 runs 15 residues. The V and J ends lost 6 bases and 4 bases respectively, with 19 bases between them. These data also formed part of another study, on T cells in Graves' hyperthyroidism and ophthalmopathy. That study adds: Those with hyperthyroidism were 18 to 65 years old, newly diagnosed, and ill for under 2 months. Among thyroid clonotypes expanded above 0.001, most also appeared in blood.

This TCR was recovered from a man aged 35 to 55 with Graves disease. V usage is TRBV28 and J usage is TRBJ2-7, with D tentatively TRBD1 (6 bases). Material: peripheral blood mononuclear cells (PBMCs), obtained at new diagnosis, from a patient treated with antithyroid drugs. The CDR3 loop reads CASSSRDIPIYEQYF. In nucleotides, the CDR3 is TGTGCCAGCAGCTCTAGGGACATTCCGATTTACGAGCAGTACTTC.